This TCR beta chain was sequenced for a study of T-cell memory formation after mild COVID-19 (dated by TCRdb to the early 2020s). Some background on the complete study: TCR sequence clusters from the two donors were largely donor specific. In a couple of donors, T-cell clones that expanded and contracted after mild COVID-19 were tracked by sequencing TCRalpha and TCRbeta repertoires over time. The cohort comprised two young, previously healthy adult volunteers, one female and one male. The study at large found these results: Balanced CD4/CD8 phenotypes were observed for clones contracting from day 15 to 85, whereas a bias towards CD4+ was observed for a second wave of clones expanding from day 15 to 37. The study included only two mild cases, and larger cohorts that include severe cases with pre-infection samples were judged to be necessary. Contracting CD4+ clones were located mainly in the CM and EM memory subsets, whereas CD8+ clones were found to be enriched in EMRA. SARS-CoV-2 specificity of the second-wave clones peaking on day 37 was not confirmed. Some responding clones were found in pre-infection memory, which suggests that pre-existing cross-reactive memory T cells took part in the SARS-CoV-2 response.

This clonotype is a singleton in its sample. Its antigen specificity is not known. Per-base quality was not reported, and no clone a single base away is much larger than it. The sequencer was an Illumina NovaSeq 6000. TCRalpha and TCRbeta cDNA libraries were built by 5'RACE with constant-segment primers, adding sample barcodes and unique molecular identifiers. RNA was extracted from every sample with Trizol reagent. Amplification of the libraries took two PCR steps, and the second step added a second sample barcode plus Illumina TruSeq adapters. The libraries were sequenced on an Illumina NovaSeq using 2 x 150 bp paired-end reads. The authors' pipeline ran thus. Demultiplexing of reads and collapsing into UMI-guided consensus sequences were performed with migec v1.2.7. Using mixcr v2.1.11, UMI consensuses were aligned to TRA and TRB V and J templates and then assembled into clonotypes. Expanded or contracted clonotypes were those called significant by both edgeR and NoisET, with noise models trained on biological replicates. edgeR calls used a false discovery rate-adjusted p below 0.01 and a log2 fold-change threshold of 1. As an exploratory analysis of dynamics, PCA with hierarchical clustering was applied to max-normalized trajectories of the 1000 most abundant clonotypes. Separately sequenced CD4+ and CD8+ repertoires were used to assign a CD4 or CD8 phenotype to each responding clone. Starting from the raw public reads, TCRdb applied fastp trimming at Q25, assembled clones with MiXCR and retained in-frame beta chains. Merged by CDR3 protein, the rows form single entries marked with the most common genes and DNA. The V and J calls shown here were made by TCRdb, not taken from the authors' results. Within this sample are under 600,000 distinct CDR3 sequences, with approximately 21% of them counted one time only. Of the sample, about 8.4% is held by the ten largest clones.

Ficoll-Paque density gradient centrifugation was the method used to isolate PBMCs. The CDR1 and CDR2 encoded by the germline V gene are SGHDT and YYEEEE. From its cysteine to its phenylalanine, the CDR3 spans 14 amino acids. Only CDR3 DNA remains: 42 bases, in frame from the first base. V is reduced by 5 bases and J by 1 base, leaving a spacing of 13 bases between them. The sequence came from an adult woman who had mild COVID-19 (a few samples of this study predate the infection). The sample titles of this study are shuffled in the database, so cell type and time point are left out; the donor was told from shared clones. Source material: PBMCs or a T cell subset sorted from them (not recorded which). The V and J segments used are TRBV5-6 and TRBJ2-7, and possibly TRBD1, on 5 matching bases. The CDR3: CASSTAQGSYEQYF. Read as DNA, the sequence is TGTGCCAGCAGTACGGCCCAGGGTTCCTACGAGCAGTACTTC.